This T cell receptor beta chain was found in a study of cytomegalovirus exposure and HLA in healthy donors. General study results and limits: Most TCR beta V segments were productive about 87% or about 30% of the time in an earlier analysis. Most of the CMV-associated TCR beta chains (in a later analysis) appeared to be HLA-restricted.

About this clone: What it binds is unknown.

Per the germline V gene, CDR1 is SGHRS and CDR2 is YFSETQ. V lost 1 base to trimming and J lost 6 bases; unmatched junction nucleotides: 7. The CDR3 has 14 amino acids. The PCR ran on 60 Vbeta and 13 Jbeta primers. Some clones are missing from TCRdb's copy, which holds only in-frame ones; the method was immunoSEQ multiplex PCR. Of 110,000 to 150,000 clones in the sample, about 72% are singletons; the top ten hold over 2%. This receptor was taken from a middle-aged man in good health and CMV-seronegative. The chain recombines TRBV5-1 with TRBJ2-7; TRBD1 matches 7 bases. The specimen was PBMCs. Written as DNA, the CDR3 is TGCGCCAGCAGCTTGAGGGACAGCGTGGGCGAGCAGTACTTC. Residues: CASSLRDSVGEQYF.